The TCR beta chain described here comes from a study of molecular identifiers for immune sequencing clone quantification listed by TCRdb under 2018. At the level of the whole study: For a replicate experiment, RNA from around 20,000 or 100,000 naive CD8 T cells was divided into five aliquots, of which four were sequenced. This methods study benchmarked molecular-identifier clustering-based TCR repertoire sequencing (MIDCIRS) and TCR RNA copy counting, using CD8 T cells to do so. The paper as a whole reports these results and caveats: In CMV-specific effector cells, clones with more than 20 RNA copies contained over 98% of molecules, whereas in naive cells such clones contained under 1% of molecules. Modeling estimated approximately 3 recovered TCR RNA copies per cell, compared with about ten by digital PCR, which implies about 30% capture efficiency. Spiked-in Jurkat TCR RNA equivalent to a single cell was reported to be detectable even among more than 900,000 naive CD8 T cells. Highly expanded clone sizes could be underestimated if identical TCR molecules share a barcode. The naive libraries included spiked-in Jurkat TCR RNA (around 10 copies' worth), and this RNA is not part of the donor repertoire. Without barcode sub-clustering, chimeric consensus sequences inflated TCR diversity; chimeras reached as high as 47%.

About this clonotype: No antigen is known for it. A clone one base away is much larger, so this may be a read error.

Libraries of naive CD8 T cells were built from around 20,000 to 1,000,000 sorted cells, with 10%, 30% or 50% of the purified RNA used. On a BD FACSAria II, naive CD8 T cells were FACS-sorted as CD8+CD4-CCR7+CD45RA+ and collected into RLT Plus buffer. To test detection sensitivity, Jurkat RNA equal to approximately 10 TCR copies was added to samples of about 20,000-1,100,000 naive CD8 T cells. CD8 T cells were enriched with RosetteSep CD8+ T Cell Enrichment Cocktail and Ficoll-Paque, followed by ACK red cell lysis. Libraries were constructed by PCR. Sequencing relied on an Illumina HiSeq 4000. Preparation of bulk TCR libraries followed a previously described approach, with the TCR primers listed in Table S5. Total RNA was purified with the Qiagen AllPrep DNA/RNA kit. Before analysis, reads from multiple sequencing runs of one library were combined. The authors' analysis ran thus. Only reads with exact TCR constant sequence were kept, trimmed to 150 nt, and grouped by their 12-nt molecular barcodes. Reads in each barcode group were sub-clustered using a 15% Levenshtein threshold, and a quality-weighted consensus sequence was built for each RNA molecule. Non-functional sequences were excluded, and lower-count sequences lying one edit away from another sequence were also excluded. Based on a fit of two negative binomial distributions, barcode sub-clusters having less than 20% of the maximum read count were discarded. The raw public reads went through TCRdb reprocessing: fastp at Q25, MiXCR clone calling, in-frame beta chains kept. Rows are combined by CDR3 protein, so each entry shows the most common genes and DNA. The V and J calls follow TCRdb's processing rather than the paper's. This sample has 50,000 to 75,000 distinct CDR3 sequences in its table, and approximately 18% of those were observed once. Jointly, the top ten make up more than 1.2% of the sample.

Trimming costs V 4 bases and J 5 bases, and their ends lie 19 bases apart. The cysteine opens and the phenylalanine closes a CDR3 of 15 amino acids. The entry retains the CDR3 DNA only, 45 bases that are in frame from base 1. CDR1 and CDR2 are drawn from the germline V gene: SGHRS, YFSETQ. The specimen was naive CD8+ T cells from blood, with Jurkat cell RNA spiked in. The cell subset or site tag for this specimen amounts to: FACS-sorted CD8+CD4-CCR7+CD45RA+ naive T cells. This sequence originates from a human donor in good health. Some libraries in this study had Jurkat cell RNA spiked in. In this chain, TRBV5-1 is recombined with TRBJ2-7, with TRBD2 perhaps the D gene, on 5 matching bases. The CDR3 in this case is CASSTELEGFDEQYF. The DNA sequence is TGCGCCAGCAGCACAGAGCTTGAGGGTTTCGACGAGCAGTACTTC. Full variable domain (CDR3 extended with the reference TRBV5-1 and TRBJ2-7 proteins): KAGVTQTPRYLIKTRGQQVTLSCSPISGHRSVSWYQQTPGQGLQFLFEYFSETQRNKGNFPGRFSGRQFSNSRSEMNVSTLELGDSALYLCASSTELEGFDEQYFGPGTRLTVT.